This T cell receptor (beta chain) is drawn from a study of cytotoxic CD8 clonotypes in ibrutinib-treated CLL. Across the study: The average sample held roughly 240,000 productive templates and 75,000 to 100,000 productive rearrangements.

V gave up 6 bases and J gave up 4 bases; unmatched junction bases: 9. The CDR3 contains 16 residues. Germline CDR1 is MDHEN and CDR2 is SYDVKM. Repertoires were generated with immunoSEQ multiplex PCR, while TCRdb's copy carries only in-frame clones and drops some. The sample has fewer than 400,000 clones, about 61% seen once. The genes are TRBV28 and TRBJ2-2; 9 nucleotides match TRBD2. The TCR sequence derives from a human donor with chronic lymphocytic leukemia. Sequenced here: PBMCs, sampled after 36 months of ibrutinib treatment. The CDR3 is CASSHGLAGPTGELFF. The CDR3 coding sequence is TGTGCCAGCAGCCACGGCCTAGCGGGACCCACCGGGGAGCTGTTTTTT.